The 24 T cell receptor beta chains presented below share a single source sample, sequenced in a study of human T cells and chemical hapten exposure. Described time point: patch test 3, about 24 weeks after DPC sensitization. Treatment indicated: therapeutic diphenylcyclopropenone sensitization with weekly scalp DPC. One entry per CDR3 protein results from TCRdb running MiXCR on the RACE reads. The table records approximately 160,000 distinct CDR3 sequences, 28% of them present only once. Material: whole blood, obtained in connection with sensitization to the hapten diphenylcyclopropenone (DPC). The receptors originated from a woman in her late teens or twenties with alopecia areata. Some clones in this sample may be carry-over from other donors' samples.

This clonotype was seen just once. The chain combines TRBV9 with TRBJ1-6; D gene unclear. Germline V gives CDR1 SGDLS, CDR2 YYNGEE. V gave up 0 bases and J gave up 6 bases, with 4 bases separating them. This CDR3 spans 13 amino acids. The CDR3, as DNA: TGTGCCAGCAGCGTAGCGAGTAATTCACCCCTCCACTTT. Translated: CASSVASNSPLHF.

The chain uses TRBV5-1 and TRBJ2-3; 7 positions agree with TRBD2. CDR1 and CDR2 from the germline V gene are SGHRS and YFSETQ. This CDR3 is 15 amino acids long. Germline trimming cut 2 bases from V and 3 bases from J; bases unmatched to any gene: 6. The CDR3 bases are TGCGCCAGCAGCTTCGGGGGAGGGCCTACAGATACGCAGTATTTT. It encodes CASSFGGGPTDTQYF.

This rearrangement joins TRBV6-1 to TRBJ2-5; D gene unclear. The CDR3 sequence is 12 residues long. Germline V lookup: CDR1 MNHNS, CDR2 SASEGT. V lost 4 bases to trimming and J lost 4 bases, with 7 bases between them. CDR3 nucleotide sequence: TGTGCCAGCAGTGGGGCAGTAGAGACCCAGTACTTC. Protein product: CASSGAVETQYF.

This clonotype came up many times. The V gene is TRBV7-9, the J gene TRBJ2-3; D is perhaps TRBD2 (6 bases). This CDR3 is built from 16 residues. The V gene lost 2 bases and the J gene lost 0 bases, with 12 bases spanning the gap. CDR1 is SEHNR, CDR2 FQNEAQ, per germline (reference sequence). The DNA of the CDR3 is TGTGCCAGCAGCTTATCCCTCGGGACTAGCACAGATACGCAGTATTTT. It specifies CASSLSLGTSTDTQYF. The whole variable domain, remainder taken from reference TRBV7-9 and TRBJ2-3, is DTGVSQNPRHKITKRGQNVTFRCDPISEHNRLYWYRQTLGQGPEFLTYFQNEAQLEKSRLLSDRFSAERPKGSFSTLEIQRTEQGDSAMYLCASSLSLGTSTDTQYFGPGTRLTVL.

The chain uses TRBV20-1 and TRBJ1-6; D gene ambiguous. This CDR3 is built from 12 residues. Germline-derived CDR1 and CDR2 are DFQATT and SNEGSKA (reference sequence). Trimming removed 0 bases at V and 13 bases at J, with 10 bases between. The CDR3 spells CSARDDPRPLHF. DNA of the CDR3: TGCAGTGCTAGAGACGACCCGCGGCCCCTCCACTTT.

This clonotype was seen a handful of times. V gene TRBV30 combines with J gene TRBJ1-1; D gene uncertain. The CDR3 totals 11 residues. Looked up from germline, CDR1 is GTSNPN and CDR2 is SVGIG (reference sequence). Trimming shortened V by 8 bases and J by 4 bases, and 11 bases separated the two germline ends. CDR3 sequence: CAAVLGTEAFF. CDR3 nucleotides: TGTGCCGCGGTTCTAGGCACTGAAGCTTTCTTT.

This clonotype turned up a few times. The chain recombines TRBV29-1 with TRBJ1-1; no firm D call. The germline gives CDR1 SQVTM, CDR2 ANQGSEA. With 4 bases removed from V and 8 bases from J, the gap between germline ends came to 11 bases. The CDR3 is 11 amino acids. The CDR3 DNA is TGCAGCGTTGGTGGGCGGTCGGAAGCTTTCTTT. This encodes CSVGGRSEAFF.

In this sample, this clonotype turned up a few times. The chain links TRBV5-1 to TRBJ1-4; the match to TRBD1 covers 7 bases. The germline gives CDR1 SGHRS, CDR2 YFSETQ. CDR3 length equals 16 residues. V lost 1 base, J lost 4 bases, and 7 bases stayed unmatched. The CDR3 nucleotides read TGCGCCAGCAGCTTGAGACAGGGCTGGGGTAATGAAAAACTGTTTTTT. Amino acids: CASSLRQGWGNEKLFF.

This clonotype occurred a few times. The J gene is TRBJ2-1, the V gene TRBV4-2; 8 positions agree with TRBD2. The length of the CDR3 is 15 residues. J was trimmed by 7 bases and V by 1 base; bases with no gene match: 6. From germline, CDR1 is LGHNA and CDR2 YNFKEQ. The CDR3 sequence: CASSQAGGPGNEQFF. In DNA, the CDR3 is TGTGCCAGCAGCCAAGCGGGGGGGCCCGGGAATGAGCAGTTCTTC.

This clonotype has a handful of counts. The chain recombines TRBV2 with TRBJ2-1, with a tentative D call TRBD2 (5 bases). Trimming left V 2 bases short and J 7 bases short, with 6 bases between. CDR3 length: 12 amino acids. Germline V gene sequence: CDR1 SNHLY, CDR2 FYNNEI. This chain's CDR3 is CASSEWENEQFF. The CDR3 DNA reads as TGTGCCAGCAGTGAATGGGAGAATGAGCAGTTCTTC.

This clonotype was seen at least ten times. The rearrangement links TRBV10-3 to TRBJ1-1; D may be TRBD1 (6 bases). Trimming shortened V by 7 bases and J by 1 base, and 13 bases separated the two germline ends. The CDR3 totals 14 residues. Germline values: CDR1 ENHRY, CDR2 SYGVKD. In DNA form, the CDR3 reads TGTGCCATCACAGAGGGGACACGGAACACTGAAGCTTTCTTT. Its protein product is CAITEGTRNTEAFF.

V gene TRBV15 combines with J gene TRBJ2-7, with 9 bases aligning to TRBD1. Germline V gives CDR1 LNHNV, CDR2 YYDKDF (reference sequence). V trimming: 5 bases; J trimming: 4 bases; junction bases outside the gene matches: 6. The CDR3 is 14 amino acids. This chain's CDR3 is CATSSRTGDYEQYF. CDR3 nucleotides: TGTGCCACCAGCTCCAGGACAGGGGATTACGAGCAGTACTTC.

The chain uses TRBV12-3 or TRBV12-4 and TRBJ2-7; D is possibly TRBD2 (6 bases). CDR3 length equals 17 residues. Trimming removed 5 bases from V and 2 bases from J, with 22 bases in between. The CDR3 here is CASSPTLVGGGAYEQYF. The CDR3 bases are TGTGCCAGCAGTCCAACACTAGTGGGAGGCGGGGCCTACGAGCAGTACTTC.

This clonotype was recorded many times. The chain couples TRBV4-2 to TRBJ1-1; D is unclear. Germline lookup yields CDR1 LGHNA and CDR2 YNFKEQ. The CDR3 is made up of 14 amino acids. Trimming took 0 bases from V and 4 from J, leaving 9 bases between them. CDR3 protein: CASSQDQRVTEAFF. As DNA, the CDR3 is TGTGCCAGCAGCCAAGATCAGAGGGTCACTGAAGCTTTCTTT.

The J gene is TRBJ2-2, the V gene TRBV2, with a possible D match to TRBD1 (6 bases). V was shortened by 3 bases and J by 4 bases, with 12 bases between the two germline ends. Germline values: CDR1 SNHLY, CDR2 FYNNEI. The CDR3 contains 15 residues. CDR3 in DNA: TGTGCCAGCAGTGACAGGGGCACTTTCACCGGGGAGCTGTTTTTT. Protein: CASSDRGTFTGELFF.

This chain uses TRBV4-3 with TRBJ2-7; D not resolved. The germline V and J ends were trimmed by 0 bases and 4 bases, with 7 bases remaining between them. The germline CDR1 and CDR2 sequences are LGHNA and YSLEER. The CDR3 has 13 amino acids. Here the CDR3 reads CASSQDGFYEQYF. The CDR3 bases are TGCGCCAGCAGCCAAGACGGTTTTTACGAGCAGTACTTC.

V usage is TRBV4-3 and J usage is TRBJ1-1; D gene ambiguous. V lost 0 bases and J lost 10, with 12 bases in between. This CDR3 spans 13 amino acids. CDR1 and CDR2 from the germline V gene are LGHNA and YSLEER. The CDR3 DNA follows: TGCGCCAGCAGCCAAGAAAGATTGACACTAGCTTTCTTT. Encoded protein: CASSQERLTLAFF.

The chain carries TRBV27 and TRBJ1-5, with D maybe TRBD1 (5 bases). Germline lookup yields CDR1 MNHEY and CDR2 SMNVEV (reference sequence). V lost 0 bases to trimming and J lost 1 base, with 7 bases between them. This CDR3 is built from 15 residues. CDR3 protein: CASSLSRGSNQPQHF. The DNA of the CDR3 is TGTGCCAGCAGTTTATCCCGGGGGAGCAATCAGCCCCAGCATTTT.

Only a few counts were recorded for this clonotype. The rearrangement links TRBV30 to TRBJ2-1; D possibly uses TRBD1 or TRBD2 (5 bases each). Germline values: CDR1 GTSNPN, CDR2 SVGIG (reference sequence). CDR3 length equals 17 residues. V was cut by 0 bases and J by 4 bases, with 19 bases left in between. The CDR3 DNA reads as TGTGCCTGGAGTGTACTGGGTACGGGGCTGGGGTACAATGAGCAGTTCTTC. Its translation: CAWSVLGTGLGYNEQFF.

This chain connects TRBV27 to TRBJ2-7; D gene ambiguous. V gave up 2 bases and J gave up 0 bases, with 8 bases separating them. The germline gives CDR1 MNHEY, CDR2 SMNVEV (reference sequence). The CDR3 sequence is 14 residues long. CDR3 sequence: CASSLKGASYEQYF. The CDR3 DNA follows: TGTGCCAGCAGTTTAAAGGGTGCCTCCTACGAGCAGTACTTC.

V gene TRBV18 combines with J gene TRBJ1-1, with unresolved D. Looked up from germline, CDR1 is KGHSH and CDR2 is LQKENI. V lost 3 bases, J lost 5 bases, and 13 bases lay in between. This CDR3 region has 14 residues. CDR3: CASSPGSQGTEAFF. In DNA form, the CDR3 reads TGTGCCAGCTCACCGGGATCCCAAGGGACTGAAGCTTTCTTT.

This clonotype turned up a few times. The CDR3 sequence: CASSPFGYAAEQFF. CDR3 coding DNA: TGTGCCAGCAGTCCCTTCGGTTACGCGGCTGAGCAGTTCTTC. The chain has TRBV28 and TRBJ2-1; no definite D call. The CDR3 is made up of 14 amino acids. Trimming took 5 bases from V and 9 from J, leaving 17 bases between them. Per the germline V gene, CDR1 is MDHEN and CDR2 is SYDVKM. The whole variable domain, filled in from reference TRBV28 and TRBJ2-1, reads DVKVTQSSRYLVKRTGEKVFLECVQDMDHENMFWYRQDPGLGLRLIYFSYDVKMKEKGDIPEGYSVSREKKERFSLILESASTNQTSMYLCASSPFGYAAEQFFGPGTRLTVL.

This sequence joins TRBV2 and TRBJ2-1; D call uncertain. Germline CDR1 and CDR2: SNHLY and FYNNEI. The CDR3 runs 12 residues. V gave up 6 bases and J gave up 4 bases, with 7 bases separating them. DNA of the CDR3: TGTGCCAGCAGGAAACAATACAATGAGCAGTTCTTC. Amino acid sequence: CASRKQYNEQFF.

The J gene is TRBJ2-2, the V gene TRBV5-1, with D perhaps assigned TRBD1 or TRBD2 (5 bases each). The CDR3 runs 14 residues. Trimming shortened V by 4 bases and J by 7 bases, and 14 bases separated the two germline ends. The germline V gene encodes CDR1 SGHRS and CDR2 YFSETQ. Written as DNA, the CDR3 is TGCGCCAGCAGCAGAGGGACGGGCGACGGGGAGCTGTTTTTT. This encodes CASSRGTGDGELFF.